Listed here are 28 T cell receptor beta chains from one sample, sequenced in a study of T cell changes during pregnancy in multiple sclerosis. This table comes from immunoSEQ multiplex PCR, and its TCRdb copy is limited to in-frame clones, with some not included. The sample yields 100,000 or so clones, approximately 94% seen once. This specimen consisted of peripheral blood, obtained in the third trimester of pregnancy. The receptors come from a female donor with multiple sclerosis, enrolled in a pregnancy study.

This chain links TRBV7-9 with TRBJ2-3; D gene ambiguous. CDR1 SEHNR and CDR2 FQNEAQ come from the germline V gene (reference sequence). The CDR3 totals 13 residues. With 6 bases removed from V and 1 base from J, the gap between germline ends came to 8 bases. In DNA form, the CDR3 reads TGTGCCAGCAGGCAGAGCGGCACAGATACGCAGTATTTT. Protein sequence: CASRQSGTDTQYF.

The chain links TRBV5-1 to TRBJ2-7, with 9 bases fitting TRBD2. There are 15 residues in the CDR3. Germline trimming cut 0 bases from V and 1 base from J; bases unmatched to any gene: 2. Looked up from germline, CDR1 is SGHRS and CDR2 is YFSETQ. As DNA, the CDR3 is TGCGCCAGCAGCTTGGCTAGCGGGAAGTCCTACGAGCAGTACTTC. This gives the protein CASSLASGKSYEQYF.

Comments on this clone: Other nucleotide sequences from this sample produce the same CDR3. The gene calls are TRBV27 and TRBJ2-7, with D tentatively TRBD1 (6 bases). The V and J ends lost 5 bases and 2 bases respectively, with 13 bases between them. Germline lookup yields CDR1 MNHEY and CDR2 SMNVEV (reference sequence). The CDR3 loop spans 14 amino acids. This CDR3 is CASSPSRGPYEQYF. Written as DNA, the CDR3 is TGTGCCAGCAGTCCCAGCAGGGGCCCCTACGAGCAGTACTTC.

Concerning this clone: This same CDR3 is encoded by further DNA sequences in the sample. The V gene is TRBV19, the J gene TRBJ2-1, with a possible D match to TRBD2 (5 bases). CDR1 LNHDA and CDR2 SQIVND come from the germline V gene (reference sequence). CDR3 size: 15 residues. The V end was cut by 3 bases, the J end by 0 bases, with 9 bases between. The CDR3 nucleotides read TGTGCCAGTAGTATCAGCGGAAGCTCCTACAATGAGCAGTTCTTC. Translated: CASSISGSSYNEQFF.

The chain carries TRBV19 and TRBJ1-4, with D unclear. V was pared by 3 bases and J by 7 bases, with 12 bases between. CDR1 is LNHDA and CDR2 is SQIVND in the germline V gene (reference sequence). The CDR3 covers 14 residues. The CDR3 spells CASSMQGRTEKLFF. CDR3 DNA: TGTGCCAGTAGTATGCAAGGGAGGACTGAAAAACTGTTTTTT. The variable domain in full, with the rest retrieved from reference TRBV19 and TRBJ1-4, is DGGITQSPKYLFRKEGQNVTLSCEQNLNHDAMYWYRQDPGQGLRLIYYSQIVNDFQKGDIAEGYSVSREKKESFPLTVTSAQKNPTAFYLCASSMQGRTEKLFFGSGTQLSVL.

The rearrangement links TRBV25-1 to TRBJ2-7, with 7 positions matching TRBD2. Germline assignment: CDR1 MGHDK and CDR2 SYGVNS. The V segment lost 1 base and the J segment 0 bases; nucleotides outside the gene matches: 6. The CDR3 totals 16 residues. The CDR3 DNA sequence: TGTGCCAGCAGTGAATCGTCCGGGAGGCACTCCTACGAGCAGTACTTC. Residues: CASSESSGRHSYEQYF.

The chain is built from TRBV9 and TRBJ2-3; the D gene is possibly TRBD1 (6 bases). Trimming left V 3 bases short and J 5 bases short, with 16 bases between. This CDR3 has 15 amino acids. The germline V gene has CDR1 SGDLS and CDR2 YYNGEE. The CDR3 region is CASSEGHGDLDTQYF. In DNA form, the CDR3 reads TGTGCCAGCAGCGAGGGACATGGGGACCTAGATACGCAGTATTTT.

The chain couples TRBV19 to TRBJ2-2; TRBD2 matches 7 bases. V trimming: 5 bases; J trimming: 5 bases; junction bases outside the gene matches: 5. CDR3 length: 14 residues. Germline lookup yields CDR1 LNHDA and CDR2 SQIVND (reference sequence). The CDR3 bases are TGTGCCAGTAGTCGACCTAGCGGAACCGGGGAGCTGTTTTTT. Translating gives CASSRPSGTGELFF.

J is TRBJ2-1 and V is TRBV19, with a possible D match to TRBD1 (7 bases). Germline loops: CDR1 LNHDA, CDR2 SQIVND (reference sequence). The CDR3 is 14 residues long. V gave up 3 bases and J gave up 8 bases, with 14 bases separating them. The chain's CDR3 is CASSISRGAHEQFF. The CDR3 DNA reads TGTGCCAGTAGTATTTCCAGGGGGGCGCATGAGCAGTTCTTC.

The J gene is TRBJ1-2, the V gene TRBV28; D possibly corresponds to TRBD1 (5 bases). Trimming stripped 4 bases from V and 5 bases from J, with 17 bases between. Per the germline V gene, CDR1 is MDHEN and CDR2 is SYDVKM. CDR3 length: 15 amino acids. The CDR3 sequence is CASSSPWRGGYGYTF. CDR3 coding DNA: TGTGCCAGCAGTTCCCCGTGGAGGGGTGGGTATGGCTACACCTTC.

This chain connects TRBV28 to TRBJ1-1; unclear D gene. Deletions cut 3 bases from V and 1 base from J, with 9 bases between. The CDR3 has 14 residues. In germline, CDR1 is MDHEN, CDR2 SYDVKM. The CDR3 region is CASSFNPGNTEAFF. For the CDR3, the DNA is TGTGCCAGCAGTTTTAACCCGGGGAACACTGAAGCTTTCTTT. Combining the CDR3 with reference TRBV28 and TRBJ1-1 gives the whole variable domain DVKVTQSSRYLVKRTGEKVFLECVQDMDHENMFWYRQDPGLGLRLIYFSYDVKMKEKGDIPEGYSVSREKKERFSLILESASTNQTSMYLCASSFNPGNTEAFFGQGTRLTVV.

The chain joins TRBV18 to TRBJ2-4; perhaps TRBD1 as D (6 bases). This CDR3 has 14 amino acids. V dropped 3 bases and J dropped 5 bases, with 11 bases sitting between them. Germline V gene lookup returns CDR1 KGHSH and CDR2 LQKENI. The CDR3 DNA sequence: TGTGCCAGCTCACCCACAGGGTTCCAAAACATTCAGTACTTC. This codes for CASSPTGFQNIQYF.

The chain carries TRBV25-1 and TRBJ1-1, with unresolved D. Trimming took 0 bases from V and 2 from J, leaving 4 bases between them. The CDR3 has 13 residues. Per the germline V gene, CDR1 is MGHDK and CDR2 is SYGVNS. Here the CDR3 DNA reads TGTGCCAGCAGTGAATATCCAAACACTGAAGCTTTCTTT. Amino acid sequence: CASSEYPNTEAFF.

The J gene is TRBJ2-6, the V gene TRBV7-9; D not resolved. With 1 base removed from V and 4 bases from J, the gap between germline ends came to 11 bases. Germline CDR1 SEHNR, CDR2 FQNEAQ (reference sequence). The CDR3 consists of 16 residues. CDR3 sequence (DNA): TGTGCCAGCAGCTTAGGCGCCGGGTCCGGGGCCAACGTCCTGACTTTC. It is translated as CASSLGAGSGANVLTF.

V is TRBV6-9 and J is TRBJ2-4; tentative D call: TRBD2 (5 bases). The germline V and J ends were trimmed by 4 bases and 3 bases, with 13 bases remaining between them. The CDR3 has 15 amino acids. Germline CDR1 MNHGY, CDR2 SVAAGI. The chain's CDR3 is CASSLSRGIKNIQYF. The CDR3 DNA is TGTGCCAGCAGTTTATCCCGGGGAATCAAAAACATTCAGTACTTC.

The J gene is TRBJ1-5, the V gene TRBV7-9, with D unclear. Trimming shortened V by 1 base and J by 2 bases, and 12 bases separated the two germline ends. CDR3 length equals 16 residues. The germline CDR1 and CDR2 sequences are SEHNR and FQNEAQ (reference sequence). CDR3 in amino acids: CASSLVEAAGNQPQHF. DNA for the CDR3: TGTGCCAGCAGCTTAGTCGAGGCGGCGGGCAATCAGCCCCAGCATTTT.

The chain recombines TRBV5-1 with TRBJ1-1; 8 bases line up with TRBD1. The CDR3 sequence is 19 residues long. Germline V gene lookup returns CDR1 SGHRS and CDR2 YFSETQ. V lost 5 bases and J lost 4; bases outside the gene matches: 22. The CDR3 DNA reads TGCGCCAGCAGACGGGTCACCGGGACAGGAACGATTGTGGGCACTGAAGCTTTCTTT. It translates to CASRRVTGTGTIVGTEAFF. Based on the CDR3 plus reference TRBV5-1 and TRBJ1-1, the full variable domain is KAGVTQTPRYLIKTRGQQVTLSCSPISGHRSVSWYQQTPGQGLQFLFEYFSETQRNKGNFPGRFSGRQFSNSRSEMNVSTLELGDSALYLCASRRVTGTGTIVGTEAFFGQGTRLTVV.

The chain links TRBV11-2 to TRBJ2-1; 11 bases fit TRBD2. V shed 4 bases, J shed 9 bases, and the junction held 11 bases outside the gene matches. CDR1 and CDR2 (germline): SGHAT, FQNNGV. This CDR3 spans 16 amino acids. In DNA form, the CDR3 reads TGTGCCAGCAGCTCCCCGGGACTAGCGGCTTCTAGTGAGCAGTTCTTC. Encoded protein: CASSSPGLAASSEQFF.

The chain has TRBV6-1 and TRBJ2-5; no clear D. The CDR3 has 15 amino acids. Germline V gene data show CDR1 as MNHNS and CDR2 as SASEGT. Trimming took 5 bases from V and 7 from J, leaving 20 bases between them. The CDR3 coding sequence is TGTGCCAGCAGTCCACACAAGACCCCAGCAGGGACCCAGTACTTC. Translation: CASSPHKTPAGTQYF.

The V call is TRBV27, the J call TRBJ2-7, with D maybe TRBD2 (5 bases). The CDR3 loop spans 16 amino acids. The germline gives CDR1 MNHEY, CDR2 SMNVEV (reference sequence). The germline V and J ends were trimmed by 3 bases and 2 bases, with 17 bases remaining between them. CDR3 protein: CASSLGSGEIPYEQYF. The DNA of the CDR3 is TGTGCCAGCAGTTTGGGGAGTGGAGAGATCCCCTACGAGCAGTACTTC.

The table lists this clone with a count of one. The CDR3 DNA reads as TGTGCCAGTAGTACACCCCGACAGAAGAACACCGGGGAGCTGTTTTTT. Its translation is CASSTPRQKNTGELFF. The chain uses TRBV19 and TRBJ2-2; a weak D match, TRBD1 (5 bases). Germline CDR1 LNHDA, CDR2 SQIVND (reference sequence). Trimming shortened V by 4 bases and J by 1 base, and 13 bases separated the two germline ends. The CDR3 sequence is 16 residues long.

Note on this clone: A junction end diverges from the germline sequence, so it may reflect a read error. The gene calls are TRBV14 and TRBJ2-4, with TRBD2 identical over 14 bases. CDR1 is SGHDN, CDR2 FVKESK, per germline. This CDR3 has 15 amino acids. CDR3 sequence (DNA): TGTGCCAGCAGCCAAGCGCGACTAGCGGGAGGGCCTTTAGACTTC. This translates into CASSQARLAGGPLDF.

The J gene is TRBJ2-7, the V gene TRBV28; no clear D. V lost 1 base and J 3 bases, leaving 10 bases between the germline ends. Germline V CDR1 and CDR2: MDHEN, SYDVKM. The CDR3 totals 14 residues. CDR3 nucleotides: TGTGCCAGCAGTTTATTGCAGGCCTACTACGAGCAGTACTTC. It codes for CASSLLQAYYEQYF.

This chain links TRBV27 with TRBJ1-1; TRBD1 matches at 8 bases. CDR1 is MNHEY and CDR2 is SMNVEV in the germline V gene (reference sequence). The V segment lost 7 bases and the J segment 5 bases; nucleotides outside the gene matches: 9. The CDR3 length is 14 residues. CDR3 amino acids: CASNLQGGGTEAFF. CDR3 nucleotides: TGTGCCAGCAATCTACAGGGGGGAGGGACTGAAGCTTTCTTT.

The rearrangement links TRBV28 to TRBJ1-1, with 7 bases lining up with TRBD1. Looked up from germline, CDR1 is MDHEN and CDR2 is SYDVKM. V lost 5 bases, J lost 5 bases, and 5 bases stayed unmatched. The CDR3 loop spans 13 amino acids. In nucleotides, the CDR3 is TGTGCCAGCAGTCCAGGGGGGAGGACTGAAGCTTTCTTT. Translated: CASSPGGRTEAFF.

J is TRBJ2-1 and V is TRBV4-2; 8 bases match TRBD2. J gave up 8 bases and V 2 bases, and 11 bases lay outside the gene matches. From germline, CDR1 is LGHNA and CDR2 YNFKEQ. This CDR3 spans 16 amino acids. The CDR3: CASSQFQAGELDEQFF. The CDR3 nucleotides read TGTGCCAGCAGCCAATTCCAAGCGGGAGAGCTGGATGAGCAGTTCTTC.

This chain joins TRBV1 and TRBJ1-4. TRBV1 is marked as a pseudogene. The CDR3 has 19 residues. CDR3 sequence (DNA): TGCACCAGCAGCCAATCCAGAAACCCGAGGGAGTTGGCTAATGAAAAACTGTTTTTT. Amino acid sequence: CTSSQSRNPRELANEKLFF.

The V gene is TRBV5-8, the J gene TRBJ2-3, with D possibly matching TRBD1 (5 bases). The V end was cut by 1 base, the J end by 4 bases, with 7 bases between. Germline values: CDR1 SGHTS, CDR2 YDEGEE. CDR3 length: 13 amino acids. CDR3 loop: CASSLWGPDTQYF. For the CDR3, the DNA is TGTGCCAGCAGCTTGTGGGGCCCAGATACGCAGTATTTT.